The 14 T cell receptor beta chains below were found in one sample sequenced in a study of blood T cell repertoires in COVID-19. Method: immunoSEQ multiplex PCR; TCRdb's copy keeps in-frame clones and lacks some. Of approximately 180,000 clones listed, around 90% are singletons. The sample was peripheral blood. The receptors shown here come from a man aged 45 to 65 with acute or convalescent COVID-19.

The chain's CDR3 is CASSPRRGGTEAFF. Written as DNA, the CDR3 is TGTGCCAGCAGCCCTCGGCGCGGGGGCACTGAAGCTTTCTTT. The genes are TRBV7-9 and TRBJ1-1; the D gene is possibly TRBD1 (5 bases). The CDR3 is made up of 14 amino acids. Germline V lookup: CDR1 SEHNR, CDR2 FQNEAQ (reference sequence). The V end lost 5 bases, the J end lost 4 bases, and 14 bases lay between the germline ends.

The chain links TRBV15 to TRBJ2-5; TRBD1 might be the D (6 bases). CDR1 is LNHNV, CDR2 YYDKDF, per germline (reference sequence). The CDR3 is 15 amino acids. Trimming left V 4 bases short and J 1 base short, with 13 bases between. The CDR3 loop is CATSTRTVIQETQYF. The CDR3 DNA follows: TGTGCCACCAGCACCCGGACAGTAATCCAAGAGACCCAGTACTTC.

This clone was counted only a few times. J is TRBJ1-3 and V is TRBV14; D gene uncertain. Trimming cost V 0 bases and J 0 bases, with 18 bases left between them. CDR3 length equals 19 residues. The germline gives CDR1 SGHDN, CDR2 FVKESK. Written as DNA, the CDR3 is TGTGCCAGCAGCCAAGACCCAACACTATATTTCAACTCTGGAAACACCATATATTTT. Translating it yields CASSQDPTLYFNSGNTIYF.

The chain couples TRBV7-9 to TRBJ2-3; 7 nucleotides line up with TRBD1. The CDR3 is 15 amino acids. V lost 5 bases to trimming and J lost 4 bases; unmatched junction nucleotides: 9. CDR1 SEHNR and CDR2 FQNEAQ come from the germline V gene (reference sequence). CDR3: CASSDTGVFADTQYF. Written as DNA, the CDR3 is TGTGCCAGCAGCGATACAGGGGTCTTTGCAGATACGCAGTATTTT.

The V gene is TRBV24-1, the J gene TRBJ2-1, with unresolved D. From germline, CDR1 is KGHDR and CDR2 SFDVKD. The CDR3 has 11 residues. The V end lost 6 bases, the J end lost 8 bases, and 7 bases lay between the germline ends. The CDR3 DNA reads TGTGCCACCAGTCGTGGGCATGAGCAGTTCTTC. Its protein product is CATSRGHEQFF.

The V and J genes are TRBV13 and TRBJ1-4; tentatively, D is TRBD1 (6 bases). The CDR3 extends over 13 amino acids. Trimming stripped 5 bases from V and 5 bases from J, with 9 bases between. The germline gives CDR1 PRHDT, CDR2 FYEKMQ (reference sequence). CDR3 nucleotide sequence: TGTGCCAGCAGCACCGGGACAAATGAAAAACTGTTTTTT. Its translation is CASSTGTNEKLFF.

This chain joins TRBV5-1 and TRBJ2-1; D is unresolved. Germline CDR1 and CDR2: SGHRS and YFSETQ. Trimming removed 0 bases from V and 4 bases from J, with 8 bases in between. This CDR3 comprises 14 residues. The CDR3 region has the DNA TGCGCCAGCAGCTTGGGCCAGGAATACAATGAGCAGTTCTTC. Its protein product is CASSLGQEYNEQFF.

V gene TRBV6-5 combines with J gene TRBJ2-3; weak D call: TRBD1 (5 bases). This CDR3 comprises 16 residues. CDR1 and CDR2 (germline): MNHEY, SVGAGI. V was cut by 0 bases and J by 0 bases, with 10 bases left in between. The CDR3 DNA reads TGTGCCAGCAGTTACTCAAGGGGAACTAGCACAGATACGCAGTATTTT. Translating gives CASSYSRGTSTDTQYF.

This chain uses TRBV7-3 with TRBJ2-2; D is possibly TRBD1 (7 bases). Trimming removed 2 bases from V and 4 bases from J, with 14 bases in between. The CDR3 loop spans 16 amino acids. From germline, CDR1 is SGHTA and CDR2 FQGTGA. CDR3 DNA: TGTGCCAGCAGCTTAGCTTCGCAGGGGGGCACCGGGGAGCTGTTTTTT. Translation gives CASSLASQGGTGELFF.

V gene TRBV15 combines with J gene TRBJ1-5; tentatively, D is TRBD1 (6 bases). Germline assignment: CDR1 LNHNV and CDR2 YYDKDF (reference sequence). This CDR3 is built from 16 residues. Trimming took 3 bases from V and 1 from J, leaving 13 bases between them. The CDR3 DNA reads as TGTGCCACCAGCAGCCACAGGGCAAGGAGCAATCAGCCCCAGCATTTT. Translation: CATSSHRARSNQPQHF.

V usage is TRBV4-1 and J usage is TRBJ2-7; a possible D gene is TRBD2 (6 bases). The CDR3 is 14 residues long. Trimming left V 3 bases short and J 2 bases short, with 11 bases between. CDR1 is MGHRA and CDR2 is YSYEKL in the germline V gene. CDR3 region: CASSHHPGAYEQYF. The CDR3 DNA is TGCGCCAGCAGCCATCACCCGGGGGCCTACGAGCAGTACTTC.

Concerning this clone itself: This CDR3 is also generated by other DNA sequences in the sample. In DNA, the CDR3 is TGCGCCAGCAGCCAAACTGACAACCAAGAGACCCAGTACTTC. Translated: CASSQTDNQETQYF. The genes are TRBV4-3 and TRBJ2-5; D remains unclear. The CDR3 extends over 14 amino acids. Germline loops: CDR1 LGHNA, CDR2 YSLEER. V shed 2 bases and J shed 0 bases, with 7 bases lying between them.

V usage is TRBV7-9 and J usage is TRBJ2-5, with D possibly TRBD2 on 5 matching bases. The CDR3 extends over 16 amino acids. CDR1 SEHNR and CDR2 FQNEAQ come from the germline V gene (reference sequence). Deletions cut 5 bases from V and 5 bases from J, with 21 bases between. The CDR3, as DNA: TGTGCCAGCAGCAACTACCCTCTGACCTCGGGGGAGACCCAGTACTTC. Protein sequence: CASSNYPLTSGETQYF.

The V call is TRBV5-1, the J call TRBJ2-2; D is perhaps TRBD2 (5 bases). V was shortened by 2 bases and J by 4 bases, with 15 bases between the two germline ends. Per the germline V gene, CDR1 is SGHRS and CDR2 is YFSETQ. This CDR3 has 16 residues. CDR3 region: CASSLHFGESTGELFF. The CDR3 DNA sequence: TGCGCCAGCAGCTTACACTTTGGGGAGAGCACCGGGGAGCTGTTTTTT.